Shown below are 20 T cell receptor beta chains from a single sample sequenced in a study of shared clonotypes between healthy human individuals. Clones were read by immunoSEQ multiplex PCR, and TCRdb kept only the in-frame ones, dropping some. Among about 2.4 million clones listed, approximately 93% were seen once. The sequenced sample consisted of naive CD4+ T cells from PBMCs. Noted subset: CD45RA+ positively selected. The receptors originated from a man aged 18 to 30 in good health. Some clones in this sample may be carry-over from other donors' samples.

This clone was detected only a few times. This chain links TRBV7-3 with TRBJ2-2; D may be TRBD1 (6 bases). Deletions cut 1 base from V and 4 bases from J, with 10 bases between. The germline V gene has CDR1 SGHTA and CDR2 FQGTGA. The CDR3 covers 15 residues. The CDR3 bases are TGTGCCAGCAGCTTAAACAGGGTCGGCACCGGGGAGCTGTTTTTT. Translated, it gives CASSLNRVGTGELFF.

The chain joins TRBV11-3 to TRBJ2-3; a possible D gene is TRBD2 (6 bases). CDR1 and CDR2 from the germline V gene are SGHNT and YENEEA. The CDR3 totals 15 residues. The V end was cut by 1 base, the J end by 2 bases, with 10 bases between. This chain's CDR3 is CASSLGVAVTDTQYF. Written as DNA, the CDR3 is TGTGCCAGCAGCTTAGGGGTAGCGGTCACAGATACGCAGTATTTT.

The rearrangement joins TRBV5-1 to TRBJ1-1; a possible D gene is TRBD1 (5 bases). The CDR3 loop spans 14 amino acids. V was pared by 5 bases and J by 6 bases, with 17 bases between. Per the germline V gene, CDR1 is SGHRS and CDR2 is YFSETQ. The CDR3 bases are TGCGCCAGCAGGACTGGGGACCCCGGCGCTGAAGCTTTCTTT. Translation gives CASRTGDPGAEAFF.

V usage is TRBV19 and J usage is TRBJ2-1; weak D call: TRBD1 (6 bases). Germline V gene data show CDR1 as LNHDA and CDR2 as SQIVND (reference sequence). This CDR3 is 16 amino acids long. V was clipped by 3 bases and J by 0 bases, with 12 bases between them. For the CDR3, the DNA is TGTGCCAGTAGTATGTATTACAGGGCCTCCTACAATGAGCAGTTCTTC. It codes for CASSMYYRASYNEQFF.

The chain carries TRBV7-9 and TRBJ2-7; the D gene is possibly TRBD2 (7 bases). The CDR3 is 16 residues long. The V gene lost 1 base and the J gene lost 2 bases, with 15 bases spanning the gap. CDR1 SEHNR and CDR2 FQNEAQ come from the germline V gene (reference sequence). CDR3 nucleotides: TGTGCCAGCAGCTTAGGGTCTGGGGGGGCCCCCTACGAGCAGTACTTC. This codes for CASSLGSGGAPYEQYF.

This chain connects TRBV9 to TRBJ2-7; 8 positions agree with TRBD2. Germline trimming cut 7 bases from V and 4 bases from J; bases unmatched to any gene: 10. The germline CDR1 and CDR2 sequences are SGDLS and YYNGEE. CDR3 length equals 14 residues. The DNA of the CDR3 is TGTGCCAGCTCCCGAGCGGGAGCGACATACGAGCAGTACTTC. Translated, it gives CASSRAGATYEQYF.

The rearrangement uses TRBV19 and TRBJ2-2; TRBD1 matches at 7 bases. This CDR3 is built from 15 residues. Germline CDR1 reads LNHDA; CDR2 reads SQIVND (reference sequence). Unmatched junction bases numbered 12, after V lost 9 bases and J lost 5 bases. The CDR3 bases are TGTGCCAGGGATCCCCCGGGACAGCGGACCGGGGAGCTGTTTTTT. The encoded protein is CARDPPGQRTGELFF.

The rearrangement joins TRBV27 to TRBJ2-1, with a possible D match to TRBD2 (5 bases). Germline V CDR1 and CDR2: MNHEY, SMNVEV (reference sequence). This CDR3 is built from 17 residues. The germline V and J ends were trimmed by 7 bases and 9 bases, with 28 bases remaining between them. CDR3 in amino acids: CASTLFGVPLDRSEQFF. The CDR3 DNA is TGTGCCAGCACCCTCTTCGGGGTCCCCCTAGACCGGTCTGAGCAGTTCTTC.

The chain carries TRBV4-1 and TRBJ2-2; D ambiguous. Germline assignment: CDR1 MGHRA and CDR2 YSYEKL. The CDR3 runs to 15 residues. V lost 3 bases and J 0 bases, leaving 8 bases between the germline ends. The CDR3 region has the DNA TGCGCCAGCAGCCATAAGTCCACGAACACCGGGGAGCTGTTTTTT. The encoded protein is CASSHKSTNTGELFF.

This chain links TRBV11-2 with TRBJ2-7; 13 bases fit TRBD2. CDR1 SGHAT and CDR2 FQNNGV come from the germline V gene. V shed 4 bases and J 1 base; nucleotides not matched to a gene: 1. The length of the CDR3 is 15 residues. The CDR3 DNA reads as TGTGCCAGCAGCTGGGGACTAGCGGGGTCCTACGAGCAGTACTTC. Protein: CASSWGLAGSYEQYF.

The J gene is TRBJ1-2, the V gene TRBV27, with D possibly matching TRBD1 (5 bases). With 8 bases removed from V and 4 bases from J, the gap between germline ends came to 14 bases. The CDR3 extends over 13 amino acids. CDR1 is MNHEY, CDR2 SMNVEV, per germline (reference sequence). CDR3 amino acids: CASGRDSAYGYTF. CDR3 nucleotide sequence: TGTGCCAGCGGGAGAGACAGCGCCTATGGCTACACCTTC.

The chain has TRBV11-1 and TRBJ2-7; weak D call: TRBD1 (5 bases). This CDR3 is built from 14 residues. Germline lookup yields CDR1 SGHAT and CDR2 FQDESV (reference sequence). Trimming pared 4 bases from V and 6 bases from J, leaving 16 bases between. The DNA for the CDR3 is TGTGCCAGCAGCTCCAGACCAGGGAATGGCGAGCAGTACTTC. Its protein product is CASSSRPGNGEQYF.

The V call is TRBV7-9, the J call TRBJ2-3, with 9 bases lining up with TRBD1. This CDR3 has 16 residues. Trimming removed 5 bases from V and 3 bases from J; junction bases left unmatched: 9. Germline CDR1 and CDR2: SEHNR and FQNEAQ (reference sequence). CDR3 loop: CASSPAPGQGTDTQYF. CDR3 bases: TGTGCCAGCAGCCCGGCACCGGGACAGGGAACAGATACGCAGTATTTT.

This clone was seen only a few times. The rearrangement links TRBV6-5 to TRBJ1-2; the match to TRBD1 covers 7 bases. The germline V gene has CDR1 MNHEY and CDR2 SVGAGI. V was pared by 6 bases and J by 8 bases, with 12 bases of the junction left unmatched. This CDR3 has 14 amino acids. The CDR3: CASRNTGEGGGYTF. The CDR3 DNA sequence: TGTGCCAGCAGAAACACAGGGGAGGGAGGGGGCTACACCTTC.

The J gene is TRBJ2-1, the V gene TRBV27, with D unclear. With 7 bases removed from V and 5 bases from J, the gap between germline ends came to 15 bases. CDR1 and CDR2 (germline): MNHEY, SMNVEV (reference sequence). The CDR3 consists of 14 residues. The CDR3 is CASKLSGRNNEQFF. CDR3 nucleotide sequence: TGTGCCAGCAAGCTTTCCGGCAGGAACAATGAGCAGTTCTTC.

The CDR3: CASSSTGQIFYEQYF. DNA of the CDR3: TGCGCCAGCAGCTCAACCGGACAGATTTTCTACGAGCAGTACTTC. This chain uses TRBV5-1 with TRBJ2-7; D is possibly TRBD1 (6 bases). This CDR3 contains 15 residues. The ends were cut back, 3 bases at V and 3 bases at J, with 16 bases in the middle. Germline assignment: CDR1 SGHRS and CDR2 YFSETQ.

J is TRBJ2-1 and V is TRBV5-1; TRBD2 matches 8 bases. Germline values: CDR1 SGHRS, CDR2 YFSETQ. The CDR3 length is 16 residues. V lost 4 bases to trimming and J lost 6 bases; unmatched junction nucleotides: 12. CDR3 coding DNA: TGCGCCAGCAGCCCCCGTGGGACGGCGGGGGGCAATGAGCAGTTCTTC. This encodes CASSPRGTAGGNEQFF.

The chain combines TRBV21-1 with TRBJ2-1; the table assigns TRBD2, which was not confirmed against the DNA. TRBV21-1 is termed a pseudogene. This CDR3 comprises 17 residues. CDR3 sequence (DNA): TGTGCCAGCCAGACTTTAGCGGGAGGGCCCTCGTACAATGAGCAGTTCTTC. Translation gives CASQTLAGGPSYNEQFF.

The V and J genes are TRBV10-2 and TRBJ1-6; the D is unclear. V dropped 2 bases and J dropped 11 bases, with 7 bases sitting between them. Germline-derived CDR1 and CDR2 are WSHSY and SAAADI. The CDR3 has 12 residues. In nucleotides, the CDR3 is TGCGCCAGCAGTGAGGTCGAGCCACCCCTCCACTTT. Translation gives CASSEVEPPLHF.

Details on this clone: Other nucleotide sequences in the sample specify the same CDR3. The chain recombines TRBV5-1 with TRBJ2-1; 14 bases agree with TRBD2. Germline CDR1 and CDR2: SGHRS and YFSETQ. The CDR3 has 15 amino acids. V was pared by 4 bases and J by 6 bases, with 3 bases of the junction left unmatched. DNA of the CDR3: TGCGCCAGCAGCGGCGGGACTAGCGGGAGCAATGAGCAGTTCTTC. It specifies CASSGGTSGSNEQFF.